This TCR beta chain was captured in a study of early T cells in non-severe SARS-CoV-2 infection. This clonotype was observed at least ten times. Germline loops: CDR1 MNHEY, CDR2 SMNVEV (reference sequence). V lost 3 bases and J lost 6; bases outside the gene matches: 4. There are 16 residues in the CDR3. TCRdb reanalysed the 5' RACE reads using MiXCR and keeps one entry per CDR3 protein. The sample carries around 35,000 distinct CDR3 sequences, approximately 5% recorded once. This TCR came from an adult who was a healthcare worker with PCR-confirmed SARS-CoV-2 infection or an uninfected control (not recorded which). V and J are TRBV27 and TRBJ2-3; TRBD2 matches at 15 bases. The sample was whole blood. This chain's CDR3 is CASSLGLAGGGDTQYF. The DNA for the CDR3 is TGTGCCAGCAGTTTGGGACTAGCGGGAGGAGGGGATACGCAGTATTTT.